This note documents a single T cell receptor (beta chain) sequence. Other nucleotide sequences in the sample specify the same CDR3. The sample is drawn from a study of shared T cell receptors in the human thymus. The assay was immunoSEQ multiplex PCR, and TCRdb's table has in-frame clones only and misses some. Of 600,000 to 900,000 clones listed, 80% to 90% are singletons. This sample was also put to use in a study of human thymus T cells. That work adds: Samples came from healthy Finnish infants during open corrective cardiac surgery. It looked as if thymic and blood repertoires used V and J genes in a biased way.

The material sequenced was thymocytes. This receptor was identified in a girl under three years old with a congenital heart defect.

CDR3 sequence (DNA): TGCGCCAGCAGCTGGGGGGGACAGGGCTACGAGCAGTACTTC. Residues: CASSWGGQGYEQYF. The rearrangement uses TRBV5-1 and TRBJ2-7; 9 positions agree with TRBD1. This CDR3 is 14 amino acids long. V dropped 3 bases and J dropped 3; count of bases not matched to a gene: 4. Per the germline V gene, CDR1 is SGHRS and CDR2 is YFSETQ.